A selection of T cell receptor beta chains follows, all from one sample in a study of blood T cell repertoires in COVID-19. The repertoire was sequenced with immunoSEQ multiplex PCR; TCRdb's copy has only in-frame clones and lacks some. This sample carries 60,000 to 85,000 clones, about 91% of them seen once, and the ten largest clones take around 7.3%. Sequencing used peripheral blood. These receptors all stem from a man aged 35-49 years with COVID-19, enrolled during active disease. Both conserved end residues are part of each CDR3. The order of the fields is V gene, D gene, J gene, CDR3 DNA, CDR3 protein. The D gene is left open where the match is weak.

>TRBV30|TRBD2|TRBJ2-7
TGTGCCTGGAGTGTACCTAGCGGGGGCATGTACGAGCAGTACTTC
CAWSVPSGGMYEQYF
>TRBV5-6|NA|TRBJ1-5
TGTGCCAGCAGCTCCCGGGAGAGCCAGCCCCAGCATTTT
CASSSRESQPQHF
>TRBV5-1|NA|TRBJ2-1
TGCGCCAGCAGTCCGGGGGTACTATCGAGCTCCTACAATGAGCAGTTCTTC
CASSPGVLSSSYNEQFF
>TRBV10-3|TRBD2|TRBJ2-1
TGTGCCATCTCCATGAACGAGCGGGGGGGAAGTGAGCAGTTCTTC
CAISMNERGGSEQFF
>TRBV19|NA|TRBJ1-5
TGTGCCAGTAGTATAACGTGGCGGAGTTCAGATCAGCCCCAGCATTTT
CASSITWRSSDQPQHF
>TRBV2|TRBD1|TRBJ2-2
TGTGCCAGCAGTGGACAGGGAAAAACCGGGGAGCTGTTTTTT
CASSGQGKTGELFF
>TRBV10-3|TRBD1|TRBJ1-2
TGTGCCATCAGGTGGGACAGAGTAACCCCTGGCTATGGCTACACCTTC
CAIRWDRVTPGYGYTF
>TRBV6-5|TRBD1|TRBJ1-2
TGTGCCAGCAGTTACCCGGGACAGGGAGCGCAGGGCTACACCTTC
CASSYPGQGAQGYTF
>TRBV6-5|TRBD1|TRBJ2-2
TGTGCCAGCAGCACCACTACAGGGGAGGAGCTGTTTTTT
CASSTTTGEELFF
>TRBV10-3|TRBD1|TRBJ2-2
TGTGCCACCACCGGGGACAGGGAGACCGGGGAGCTGTTTTTT
CATTGDRETGELFF
>TRBV4-1|NA|TRBJ1-1
TGCGCCAGCAGCCAAGAGGGCCGGTCAAAGGTATACACTGAAGCTTTCTTT
CASSQEGRSKVYTEAFF
>TRBV5-1|TRBD1|TRBJ2-7
TGCGCCAGCAGCCTAGACGGGACAGGGTCGAACGAGCAGTACTTC
CASSLDGTGSNEQYF
>TRBV19|NA|TRBJ1-3
TGTGCCAGTAGTGACGGAGATTCTCTCAATGGAAACACCATATATTTT
CASSDGDSLNGNTIYF
>TRBV5-1|NA|TRBJ2-3
TGCGCCAGCAGCTTCTCTAGAAAAAGCGCCACAGATACGCAGTATTTT
CASSFSRKSATDTQYF
>TRBV12-5|NA|TRBJ2-1
TGTGCTAGTGGTTCTTCCCCACAGGGCCTGGTATACAATGAGCAGTTCTTC
CASGSSPQGLVYNEQFF